This section outlines one TCR beta chain sequence together with its context. Its specificity is not known. This sample was included in a study of OX40 agonist ivuxolimab in advanced cancers. Study background: The study enrolled dose-escalation patients with hepatocellular carcinoma, melanoma, renal cell or head and neck cancer. Patients were 82.7% male with ages roughly 23 to 79, mean 60. General study results and limits: Researchers did not establish what antigens the expanded peripheral T cells target.

Clones were read by immunoSEQ multiplex PCR, and TCRdb kept only the in-frame ones, dropping some. The top ten hold about 13% of the sample, which has tens of thousands of clones, roughly 91% seen once. Germline V gene lookup returns CDR1 SGHNT and CDR2 YYREEE (reference sequence). This CDR3 is 15 amino acids long. The germline V and J ends were trimmed by 4 bases and 3 bases, with 14 bases remaining between them. The chain has TRBV5-4 and TRBJ2-1; D is unclear. This clonotype was obtained from an adult with an advanced solid tumor such as melanoma, head and neck, liver or kidney cancer. This material consisted of CD4+ or CD8+ T cells sorted from blood, taken in a trial of the OX40 agonist ivuxolimab. CDR3 amino acids: CASSAPEYRYNEQFF. In DNA, the CDR3 is TGTGCCAGCAGCGCCCCGGAGTACCGCTACAATGAGCAGTTCTTC.